Below, 14 T cell receptor beta chains from the same sample are listed, as sequenced in a study of early stage breast cancer tumors. TCRdb's table, derived via immunoSEQ multiplex PCR, lists solely in-frame clones and lacks some. In the table there are about 28,000 clones, roughly 50% of which are singletons. The sequenced sample was breast tumor tissue. Source of these receptors: a person aged 45-60 years with breast cancer.

The gene calls are TRBV6-4 and TRBJ2-1, with D hard to call. Trimming removed 5 bases at V and 5 bases at J, with 13 bases between. Germline V lookup: CDR1 MRHNA, CDR2 SNTAGT. The CDR3 runs 14 residues. This CDR3 reads CASSRSDQDNEQFF. As DNA, the CDR3 is TGTGCCAGCAGTCGATCGGACCAAGACAATGAGCAGTTCTTC.

The chain recombines TRBV6-6 with TRBJ1-3, with D perhaps TRBD1 (6 bases). Per the germline V gene, CDR1 is MNHNY and CDR2 is SVGAGI (reference sequence). V shed 0 bases and J shed 6 bases, with 9 bases lying between them. The CDR3 extends over 14 amino acids. The DNA of the CDR3 is TGTGCCAGCAGTTACTCCTACAGGGTAAACACCATATATTTT. It codes for CASSYSYRVNTIYF.

The CDR3 bases are TGTGCCAGCAGCCAGATTAACAGGGGGCAAGGGAACTATGGCTACACCTTC. It specifies CASSQINRGQGNYGYTF. The V gene is TRBV5-6, the J gene TRBJ1-2, with 9 bases matching TRBD1. The CDR3 has 17 residues. J was trimmed by 2 bases and V by 4 bases; bases with no gene match: 12. CDR1 is SGHDT, CDR2 YYEEEE, per germline.

By sample fraction, this clone is medium-sized. The gene calls are TRBV2 and TRBJ2-2, with D possibly TRBD2 on 5 matching bases. This CDR3 region has 13 residues. Between the trimmed V and J ends, which lost 6 bases and 2 bases, there was a span of 7 bases. Looked up from germline, CDR1 is SNHLY and CDR2 is FYNNEI. CDR3 protein: CASRGSNTGELFF. The CDR3 region has the DNA TGTGCCAGCAGAGGGAGCAACACCGGGGAGCTGTTTTTT.

J is TRBJ2-5 and V is TRBV27; D is tentatively TRBD1 or TRBD2 (5 bases each). Looked up from germline, CDR1 is MNHEY and CDR2 is SMNVEV (reference sequence). With 8 bases removed from V and 4 bases from J, the gap between germline ends came to 17 bases. The CDR3 covers 14 residues. For the CDR3, the DNA is TGTGCCAGCCCCCTTGGGACCGAGGGAGAGACCCAGTACTTC. Amino acid sequence: CASPLGTEGETQYF.

V is TRBV2 and J is TRBJ1-2; possible D gene TRBD1, 5 bases. V was shortened by 7 bases and J by 5 bases, with 8 bases between the two germline ends. Per the germline V gene, CDR1 is SNHLY and CDR2 is FYNNEI. The CDR3 extends over 11 amino acids. The DNA of the CDR3 is TGTGCCAGCATGAAGGGGTATGGCTACACCTTC. This codes for CASMKGYGYTF.

V is TRBV7-3 and J is TRBJ2-1; TRBD1 agrees at 7 bases. The V gene end was trimmed by 8 bases and the J gene end by 6 bases; junction bases not matched to a gene: 13. Germline assignment: CDR1 SGHTA and CDR2 FQGTGA. The CDR3 is 15 amino acids. The CDR3 bases are TGTGCCAGCGGAACAGGGGCTTCTCCCCTCAATGAGCAGTTCTTC. Its protein product is CASGTGASPLNEQFF.

This clone was counted between two and nine times. The rearrangement links TRBV27 to TRBJ2-5; D is possibly TRBD2 (5 bases). The V end lost 3 bases, the J end lost 2 bases, and 16 bases lay between the germline ends. Germline CDR1 MNHEY, CDR2 SMNVEV (reference sequence). The CDR3 length is 16 residues. The CDR3 nucleotides are TGTGCCAGCAGTTTTTATCCCGGGAAGATACAAGAGACCCAGTACTTC. Translating it yields CASSFYPGKIQETQYF.

The chain is built from TRBV6-4 and TRBJ1-1; D remains unclear. Trimming removed 6 bases at V and 2 bases at J, with 13 bases between. Germline CDR1 and CDR2: MRHNA and SNTAGT. The CDR3 is 14 residues long. The DNA for the CDR3 is TGTGCCAGCAGATCCCTCAGAGGAAACACTGAAGCTTTCTTT. Protein product: CASRSLRGNTEAFF.

J is TRBJ2-2 and V is TRBV19, with a weak D call TRBD1 (6 bases). This CDR3 has 15 amino acids. Germline CDR1 is LNHDA and CDR2 is SQIVND (reference sequence). V lost 5 bases, J lost 6 bases, and 16 bases lay in between. CDR3 in amino acids: CASSVRQASAGELFF. The CDR3 nucleotides are TGTGCCAGTAGTGTCCGACAGGCGAGCGCCGGGGAGCTGTTTTTT.

This clone appeared a few times. V and J are TRBV7-2 and TRBJ2-1, with unresolved D. V shed 1 base and J shed 6 bases, with 10 bases lying between them. CDR1 is SGHTA and CDR2 is FQGNSA in the germline V gene. The CDR3 is 14 amino acids. The CDR3 is CASSLDAGPNEQFF. For the CDR3, the DNA is TGTGCCAGCAGCTTAGACGCCGGCCCCAATGAGCAGTTCTTC. Full variable domain (remainder filled in from reference TRBV7-2 and TRBJ2-1): GAGVSQSPSNKVTEKGKDVELRCDPISGHTALYWYRQSLGQGLEFLIYFQGNSAPDKSGLPSDRFSAERTGGSVSTLTIQRTQQEDSAVYLCASSLDAGPNEQFFGPGTRLTVL.

The chain combines TRBV15 with TRBJ2-3; 10 bases line up with TRBD2. V lost 0 bases, J lost 4 bases, and 4 bases stayed unmatched. Germline assignment: CDR1 LNHNV and CDR2 YYDKDF (reference sequence). The CDR3 has 16 amino acids. The CDR3, as DNA: TGTGCCACCAGCAGAGATTTAGCGGGAGGCGCAGATACGCAGTATTTT. Translation gives CATSRDLAGGADTQYF. Full variable domain (outside the CDR3, taken from reference TRBV15 and TRBJ2-3): DAMVIQNPRYQVTQFGKPVTLSCSQTLNHNVMYWYQQKSSQAPKLLFHYYDKDFNNEADTPDNFQSRRPNTSFCFLDIRSPGLGDTAMYLCATSRDLAGGADTQYFGPGTRLTVL.

The chain joins TRBV2 to TRBJ1-1; D perhaps matches TRBD1 (6 bases). From germline, CDR1 is SNHLY and CDR2 FYNNEI. This CDR3 has 15 residues. The V gene lost 10 bases and the J gene lost 1 base, with 19 bases spanning the gap. The CDR3 reads CATQMVGGANTEAFF. In DNA, the CDR3 is TGTGCCACACAGATGGTGGGGGGGGCGAACACTGAAGCTTTCTTT.

The chain uses TRBV2 and TRBJ1-1; no firm D call. Germline-derived CDR1 and CDR2 are SNHLY and FYNNEI. With 6 bases removed from V and 5 bases from J, the gap between germline ends came to 7 bases. The CDR3 runs 11 residues. The CDR3 here is CASRRVTEAFF. In DNA, the CDR3 is TGTGCCAGCAGGAGGGTAACTGAAGCTTTCTTT.